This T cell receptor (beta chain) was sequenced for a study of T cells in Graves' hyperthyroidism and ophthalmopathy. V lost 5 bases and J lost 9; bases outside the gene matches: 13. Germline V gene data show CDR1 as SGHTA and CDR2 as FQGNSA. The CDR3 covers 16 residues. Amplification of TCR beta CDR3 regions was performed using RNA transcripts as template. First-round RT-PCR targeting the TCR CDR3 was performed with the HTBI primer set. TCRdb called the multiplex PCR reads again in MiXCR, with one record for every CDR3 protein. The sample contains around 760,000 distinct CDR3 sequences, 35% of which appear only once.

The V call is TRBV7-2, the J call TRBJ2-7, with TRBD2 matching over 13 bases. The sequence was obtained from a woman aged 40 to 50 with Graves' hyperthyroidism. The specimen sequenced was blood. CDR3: CASSTLAGGPVSWQYF. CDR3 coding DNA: TGTGCCAGCAGCACACTAGCGGGAGGGCCTGTTTCCTGGCAGTACTTC.